This T cell receptor (beta chain) was captured by sequencing in a study of Graves' ophthalmopathy and Graves' hyperthyroidism. General study points: Blood also contained most of the expanded thyroid clonotypes above 0.001 frequency.

This clonotype was seen many times. What it binds is unknown. CDR1 and CDR2 from the germline V gene are DFQATT and SNEGSKA (reference sequence). The CDR3 is made up of 15 amino acids. After removal of 0 bases from V and 1 base from J, the junction contained 5 bases not matched to a gene. CDR3 regions of TCR beta were amplified from RNA transcripts. The workflow started with a first-round RT-PCR run with HTBI primers and then moved on to a second-round multiplex PCR. TCRdb recomputed calls from the multiplex PCR reads with MiXCR, one row per CDR3 protein. The data contain 600,000 to 700,000 distinct CDR3 sequences, about 40% of them singletons.

The chain uses TRBV20-1 and TRBJ1-1, with 7 bases lining up with TRBD1. The source material was peripheral blood. This clonotype originated in an adult man with Graves' ophthalmopathy. The CDR3 nucleotides are TGCAGTGCTAGAGATGAGGGGGCTACGAACACTGAAGCTTTCTTT. It codes for CSARDEGATNTEAFF.